This TCR beta chain was captured in a study of T cells in Graves' hyperthyroidism and ophthalmopathy. Findings and caveats of the study: Ophthalmopathy and stable hyperthyroidism were separated by a 13 V-J model. Ophthalmopathy was identified by the model a median around 6.3 months ahead of onset. Within blood appeared most thyroid clonotypes that had expanded above 0.001.

This clonotype was counted a few times. What it binds is unknown. Between the trimmed V and J ends, which lost 0 bases and 0 bases, there was a span of 10 bases. The CDR3 contains 16 residues. Germline V gene data show CDR1 as SGHDT and CDR2 as YYEEEE. The TCR beta CDR3 regions underwent amplification using RNA transcripts as the source. RT-PCR in the first round (using the HTBI primer set) targeted the TCR CDR3. TCRdb passed the multiplex PCR reads through MiXCR, listing each CDR3 protein once. Altogether 450,000 to 650,000 distinct CDR3 sequences are present, approximately 17% being singletons, with the ten largest covering around 17%.

The chain combines TRBV5-6 with TRBJ2-1; no clear D gene. This receptor was identified in a woman between 18 and 29 years old with Graves' ophthalmopathy. Sample: blood. The CDR3 loop reads CASSLGLGNSYNEQFF. The CDR3 coding sequence is TGTGCCAGCAGCTTGGGCCTGGGCAACTCCTACAATGAGCAGTTCTTC.